The following is a T cell receptor (beta chain) sequence with its context. The antigen is not known. Running of the v3.0 immunoSEQ assay took place at survey level. Clones were read by immunoSEQ multiplex PCR, and TCRdb kept only the in-frame ones, dropping some. The data contain over 30,000 clones, 95% to 98% of them singletons. Germline V gene lookup returns CDR1 SGHVS and CDR2 FNYEAQ. The length of the CDR3 is 16 residues. V was trimmed by 1 base and J by 5 bases, leaving 17 bases between them. The entry originates in a study of long-term antiretroviral therapy in people with HIV. Background on the study: About a decade before 2015, the earliest samples were taken when ART was typically delayed.

Whole-study findings and limits: Neither ART adherence, viral resistance nor therapy changes were documented. Subsequent to ART, diversity was augmented yet persisted below that of transplant donor controls.

Donors needed at least one pre-ART PBMC sample plus at least two post-ART samples. The specimen was unsorted PBMCs, collected 7.6 years after starting antiretroviral therapy. This TCR came from a man aged 25 to 40 with HIV. The chain couples TRBV7-6 to TRBJ2-5, with D tentatively TRBD2 (6 bases). The DNA for the CDR3 is TGTGCCAGCAGCTTAGTGGGGGGTAACGGGGCCGAGACCCAGTACTTC. It is translated as CASSLVGGNGAETQYF.